One sample yielded the 2 T cell receptor beta chains listed below, sequenced in a study of T cell responses to AZD1222 COVID-19 vaccine. Some clones are missing from TCRdb's copy, which holds only in-frame ones; the method was immunoSEQ multiplex PCR. Of 90,000 to 150,000 clones listed, about 85% are singletons. The sample in question was peripheral blood, obtained on day 0 of AZD1222 vaccination. These receptors were obtained from an adult in good health.

The V gene is TRBV5-1, the J gene TRBJ1-1; 7 bases are shared with TRBD1. CDR1 is SGHRS, CDR2 YFSETQ, per germline. CDR3 length: 18 residues. The trim removed 2 bases at V and 1 base at J, leaving 14 bases unmatched. The CDR3 protein is CASSLDQGRGTRNTEAFF. Written as DNA, the CDR3 is TGCGCCAGCAGCTTAGATCAGGGCAGGGGGACTCGGAACACTGAAGCTTTCTTT.

The J gene is TRBJ2-3, the V gene TRBV2; D possibly corresponds to TRBD2 (6 bases). Trimming removed 3 bases at V and 5 bases at J, with 15 bases between. This CDR3 is 15 amino acids long. Per germline, CDR1 SNHLY and CDR2 FYNNEI. In DNA, the CDR3 is TGTGCCAGCAGTGAGGAGGAGGGATGGGGAGATACGCAGTATTTT. Its translation: CASSEEEGWGDTQYF.